The present TCR beta chain was sequenced within a study of blood T cell repertoires in COVID-19. As for the study in general: Sites in the United States, Italy and Spain provided acute and convalescent COVID-19 samples. Sample material is recorded as cDNA or gDNA derived from T cells, B-cell-depleted T cells, or PBMCs.

How the authors handled the data: Counts of nucleated cells, estimated from reference gene primer amplification, were obtained. Sequenced by immunoSEQ multiplex PCR; TCRdb stores in-frame clones only, minus some. Clone size and V and J calls were adopted from that table, with D and trimming inferred from the DNA. The sample consists of tens of thousands of clones, 82% of them appearing once. This receptor was taken from a human donor in a cohort sampled during active COVID-19. Sequencing was done on a sample of peripheral blood.

CDR3 in amino acids: CASRGRQTNEKLFF. The DNA of the CDR3 is TGTGCCAGCAGGGGCAGACAGACTAATGAAAAACTGTTTTTT. This sequence joins TRBV6-6 and TRBJ1-4; TRBD1 might be the D (5 bases). The CDR3 runs to 14 residues. Germline CDR1 MNHNY, CDR2 SVGAGI (reference sequence). V gave up 6 bases and J gave up 2 bases, with 10 bases separating them.